Below are 30 T cell receptor beta chains sequenced from a single sample in a study of blood T cell repertoires in COVID-19. Produced via immunoSEQ multiplex PCR; TCRdb's table is partial and in-frame only. The sample shows 400,000 to 500,000 clones, roughly 88% of them seen only once. Material for sequencing was peripheral blood. The receptors derive from a woman in her 30s with active or convalescent COVID-19.

V gene TRBV19 combines with J gene TRBJ1-3; 12 nucleotides align to TRBD1. J gave up 0 bases and V 6 bases, and 12 bases lay outside the gene matches. The CDR3 consists of 19 residues. From germline, CDR1 is LNHDA and CDR2 SQIVND (reference sequence). CDR3: CASSPRDRGRAHSGNTIYF. The CDR3 bases are TGTGCCAGTAGCCCCCGGGACAGGGGGCGAGCTCACTCTGGAAACACCATATATTTT. The entire variable domain, with the rest obtained from reference TRBV19 and TRBJ1-3, is as follows: DGGITQSPKYLFRKEGQNVTLSCEQNLNHDAMYWYRQDPGQGLRLIYYSQIVNDFQKGDIAEGYSVSREKKESFPLTVTSAQKNPTAFYLCASSPRDRGRAHSGNTIYFGEGSWLTVV.

The chain has TRBV3-1 (or the pseudogene TRBV3-2) and TRBJ1-6; tentatively, D is TRBD1 (6 bases). Trimming took off 2 bases at V and 1 base at J, with 18 bases between the two ends. The CDR3 consists of 19 residues. Germline V CDR1 and CDR2: LGHDT, YNNKEL (reference sequence). CDR3 sequence (DNA): TGTGCCAGCAGCCAAAGACCACGGGACACGAGGTCCTATAATTCACCCCTCCACTTT. This translates into CASSQRPRDTRSYNSPLHF.

The rearrangement links TRBV19 to TRBJ1-1; 8 nucleotides agree with TRBD1. This CDR3 is built from 16 residues. The junction had 12 bases not matched to a gene; V was cut back by 8 bases and J by 1 base. The germline CDR1 and CDR2 sequences are LNHDA and SQIVND (reference sequence). CDR3 protein: CASGDRQGTGNTEAFF. Written as DNA, the CDR3 is TGTGCCAGTGGGGACCGACAGGGGACGGGGAACACTGAAGCTTTCTTT.

This clone was observed a few times. The chain recombines TRBV5-1 with TRBJ1-2; 7 bases agree with TRBD1. Per the germline V gene, CDR1 is SGHRS and CDR2 is YFSETQ. The CDR3 sequence is 15 residues long. Unmatched junction bases numbered 6, after V lost 4 bases and J lost 0 bases. The CDR3 nucleotides are TGCGCCAGCAGCCAGTACAGGGGACCTAACTATGGCTACACCTTC. It yields the protein CASSQYRGPNYGYTF.

The table lists this clone with a few counts. CDR3 region: CASSDTGQPQHF. The CDR3 DNA reads TGTGCCAGCAGTGACACAGGACAGCCCCAGCATTTT. This rearrangement joins TRBV6-1 to TRBJ1-5; D might be TRBD1 (5 bases). CDR1 MNHNS and CDR2 SASEGT come from the germline V gene. CDR3 size: 12 residues. Trimming cost V 3 bases and J 7 bases, with 7 bases left between them.

This chain uses TRBV27 with TRBJ1-2; perhaps TRBD1 as D (5 bases). V was shortened by 10 bases and J by 1 base, with 16 bases between the two germline ends. The germline CDR1 and CDR2 sequences are MNHEY and SMNVEV (reference sequence). This CDR3 spans 14 amino acids. The CDR3 here is CATTQLQGNYGYTF. DNA of the CDR3: TGTGCCACGACCCAGCTGCAGGGTAACTATGGCTACACCTTC.

This chain joins TRBV11-1 and TRBJ2-7; TRBD2 agrees at 7 bases. The germline V gene encodes CDR1 SGHAT and CDR2 FQDESV (reference sequence). This CDR3 has 14 amino acids. With 2 bases clipped from V and 5 bases from J, the junction kept 6 bases outside the gene matches. CDR3 bases: TGTGCCAGCAGCTTATCATTTCTAGCGGACGAGCAGTACTTC. Amino acids: CASSLSFLADEQYF.

V usage is TRBV6-1 and J usage is TRBJ1-5; D is undetermined. V dropped 2 bases and J dropped 9 bases, with 5 bases sitting between them. The CDR3 is 11 residues long. Germline V CDR1 and CDR2: MNHNS, SASEGT. CDR3 sequence: CASSEKPPQHF. CDR3 nucleotide sequence: TGTGCCAGCAGTGAAAAGCCGCCCCAGCATTTT.

The CDR3: CASSLAGVSYEQYF. The CDR3, as DNA: TGTGCCAGTAGTCTAGCGGGAGTCTCCTACGAGCAGTACTTC. The genes are TRBV19 and TRBJ2-7; 10 bases match TRBD2. Looked up from germline, CDR1 is LNHDA and CDR2 is SQIVND (reference sequence). With V trimmed by 5 bases and J by 0 bases, 1 base remained unmatched. The CDR3 has 14 amino acids. The full variable domain, its missing parts supplied by reference TRBV19 and TRBJ2-7, is DGGITQSPKYLFRKEGQNVTLSCEQNLNHDAMYWYRQDPGQGLRLIYYSQIVNDFQKGDIAEGYSVSREKKESFPLTVTSAQKNPTAFYLCASSLAGVSYEQYFGPGTRLTVT.

V usage is TRBV10-3 and J usage is TRBJ1-5, with D uncertain. Trimming pared 2 bases from V and 0 bases from J, leaving 11 bases between. Looked up from germline, CDR1 is ENHRY and CDR2 is SYGVKD. CDR3 size: 16 residues. Written as DNA, the CDR3 is TGTGCCATCAGTGAGCACAGCCCTTATAGCAATCAGCCCCAGCATTTT. This sequence encodes CAISEHSPYSNQPQHF.

This clone has only one observation. This rearrangement joins TRBV5-4 to TRBJ2-5; 8 nucleotides align to TRBD2. Germline CDR1 reads SGHNT; CDR2 reads YYREEE (reference sequence). Trimming removed 4 bases from V and 3 bases from J; junction bases left unmatched: 8. The CDR3 has 15 residues. CDR3 loop: CASSPTATSEETQYF. The CDR3 DNA is TGTGCCAGCAGCCCCACGGCGACTAGCGAAGAGACCCAGTACTTC.

The rearrangement links TRBV6-1 to TRBJ1-5; D not certain. The CDR3 covers 16 residues. Germline-derived CDR1 and CDR2 are MNHNS and SASEGT. V was shortened by 1 base and J by 1 base, with 11 bases between the two germline ends. The CDR3 here is CASSEVPGVSNQPQHF. The CDR3 nucleotides read TGTGCCAGCAGTGAAGTGCCAGGCGTAAGCAATCAGCCCCAGCATTTT.

The V gene is TRBV19, the J gene TRBJ2-1; TRBD2 aligns across 7 bases. V lost 7 bases, J lost 5 bases, and 5 bases stayed unmatched. The CDR3 spans 13 residues. Germline-derived CDR1 and CDR2 are LNHDA and SQIVND (reference sequence). CDR3 amino acids: CASKSGVNNEQFF. The CDR3 nucleotides read TGTGCCAGTAAAAGCGGGGTTAACAATGAGCAGTTCTTC.

The gene calls are TRBV27 and TRBJ2-3, with 11 bases fitting TRBD2. Unmatched junction bases numbered 2, after V lost 6 bases and J lost 3 bases. Germline loops: CDR1 MNHEY, CDR2 SMNVEV (reference sequence). The CDR3 runs to 14 residues. CDR3 loop: CASSRTSGTDTQYF. The CDR3 DNA reads TGTGCCAGCAGCCGGACTAGCGGGACAGATACGCAGTATTTT.

This clone was seen once. The chain recombines TRBV2 with TRBJ1-1, with 7 bases identical to TRBD1. Germline loops: CDR1 SNHLY, CDR2 FYNNEI. The CDR3 has 18 amino acids. The trim removed 3 bases at V and 1 base at J, leaving 14 bases unmatched. The CDR3 DNA reads TGTGCCAGCAGTGAGGCCCTCGACAGGGCCCGACCGAACACTGAAGCTTTCTTT. This codes for CASSEALDRARPNTEAFF. The full variable domain, in which reference TRBV2 and TRBJ1-1 provide the parts outside the CDR3, is EPEVTQTPSHQVTQMGQEVILRCVPISNHLYFYWYRQILGQKVEFLVSFYNNEISEKSEIFDDQFSVERPDGSNFTLKIRSTKLEDSAMYFCASSEALDRARPNTEAFFGQGTRLTVV.

This clone occurred once. The rearrangement joins TRBV15 to TRBJ2-7, with 7 bases identical to TRBD1. The CDR3 length is 15 residues. Germline CDR1 is LNHNV and CDR2 is YYDKDF (reference sequence). Trimming removed 0 bases from V and 7 bases from J; junction bases left unmatched: 9. In nucleotides, the CDR3 is TGTGCCACCAGCAGAGATGGTACAGGGGTTTATGAGCAGTACTTC. Translation: CATSRDGTGVYEQYF.

The chain carries TRBV6-1 and TRBJ2-3; unclear D gene. V lost 3 bases and J lost 4, with 8 bases in between. The CDR3 has 13 residues. Per the germline V gene, CDR1 is MNHNS and CDR2 is SASEGT. The CDR3 sequence is CASSDPAADTQYF. The CDR3 region has the DNA TGTGCCAGCAGTGACCCCGCGGCAGATACGCAGTATTTT.

The rearrangement links TRBV19 to TRBJ1-4; D remains ambiguous. Trimming took 7 bases from V and 7 from J, leaving 22 bases between them. The germline CDR1 and CDR2 sequences are LNHDA and SQIVND (reference sequence). The CDR3 is 16 amino acids. The CDR3 spells CASTPNEVYSGEKLFF. As DNA, the CDR3 is TGTGCCAGTACCCCCAACGAGGTTTATTCTGGTGAAAAACTGTTTTTT.

This clone was detected a few times. V is TRBV7-8 and J is TRBJ2-7, with TRBD2 as a possible D gene (5 bases). Between the trimmed V and J ends, which lost 5 bases and 2 bases, there was a span of 16 bases. The CDR3 runs 15 residues. Germline V lookup: CDR1 SGHVS, CDR2 FQNEAQ. CDR3 amino acids: CASSQGADLAYEQYF. CDR3 DNA: TGTGCCAGCAGCCAAGGAGCGGACCTCGCCTACGAGCAGTACTTC.

The V call is TRBV5-1, the J call TRBJ2-1; TRBD2 agrees at 7 bases. The CDR3 runs to 15 residues. Germline CDR1 and CDR2: SGHRS and YFSETQ. Losses at the gene ends were 3 bases for V and 2 bases for J; bases not matched to a gene: 5. The CDR3 protein is CASSSLGTTYNEQFF. The CDR3 nucleotides read TGCGCCAGCAGCTCCCTGGGGACTACCTACAATGAGCAGTTCTTC.

The rearrangement joins TRBV27 to TRBJ2-1, with 7 positions matching TRBD1. The CDR3 totals 16 residues. The J segment lost 3 bases and the V segment lost 6 bases, leaving 11 bases of the junction unmatched. Per the germline V gene, CDR1 is MNHEY and CDR2 is SMNVEV (reference sequence). The CDR3 DNA reads as TGTGCCAGCAGCCCCCCCCTGGACAGGTACTACAATGAGCAGTTCTTC. Amino acids: CASSPPLDRYYNEQFF.

The chain's CDR3 is CASSLGDRGREKLFF. Written as DNA, the CDR3 is TGTGCCAGCAGCTTGGGTGACAGGGGGCGCGAAAAACTGTTTTTT. The V gene is TRBV5-4, the J gene TRBJ1-4; 10 bases align to TRBD1. CDR3 size: 15 residues. Germline V lookup: CDR1 SGHNT, CDR2 YYREEE (reference sequence). The V gene end was trimmed by 0 bases and the J gene end by 8 bases; junction bases not matched to a gene: 4. The variable domain in full, with the rest retrieved from reference TRBV5-4 and TRBJ1-4, is ETGVTQSPTHLIKTRGQQVTLRCSSQSGHNTVSWYQQALGQGPQFIFQYYREEENGRGNFPPRFSGLQFPNYSSELNVNALELDDSALYLCASSLGDRGREKLFFGSGTQLSVL.

This sequence joins TRBV6-5 and TRBJ1-3; no definite D call. Trimming took 2 bases from V and 2 from J, leaving 7 bases between them. The CDR3 contains 14 residues. Germline V gives CDR1 MNHEY, CDR2 SVGAGI. The CDR3 is CASSYEAAGNTIYF. DNA of the CDR3: TGTGCCAGCAGTTACGAAGCGGCTGGAAACACCATATATTTT.

This chain connects TRBV2 to TRBJ1-1; D gene uncertain. The V end was cut by 0 bases, the J end by 1 base, with 9 bases between. Per germline, CDR1 SNHLY and CDR2 FYNNEI. The CDR3 is 15 amino acids. This CDR3 reads CASSEARGPNTEAFF. The CDR3 DNA sequence: TGTGCCAGCAGTGAAGCTCGAGGGCCGAACACTGAAGCTTTCTTT.

The chain carries TRBV11-2 and TRBJ2-3, with 9 bases matching TRBD2. V was pared by 0 bases and J by 3 bases, with 1 base of the junction left unmatched. The CDR3 runs to 15 residues. Germline V gene sequence: CDR1 SGHAT, CDR2 FQNNGV. CDR3 nucleotide sequence: TGTGCCAGCAGCTTAGAGGCGGGAGGGACAGATACGCAGTATTTT. Translated, it gives CASSLEAGGTDTQYF.

The chain couples TRBV11-2 to TRBJ2-5; 10 bases agree with TRBD2. The CDR3 runs to 18 residues. V lost 0 bases to trimming and J lost 5 bases; unmatched junction nucleotides: 12. The germline V gene encodes CDR1 SGHAT and CDR2 FQNNGV. CDR3 in DNA: TGTGCCAGCAGCTTAGATACTTGGAGCGGGAGGGCGGGGGAGACCCAGTACTTC. It encodes CASSLDTWSGRAGETQYF. Using reference TRBV11-2 and TRBJ2-5 for the parts outside the CDR3, the full variable domain is EAGVAQSPRYKIIEKRQSVAFWCNPISGHATLYWYQQILGQGPKLLIQFQNNGVVDDSQLPKDRFSAERLKGVDSTLKIQPAKLEDSAVYLCASSLDTWSGRAGETQYFGPGTRLLVL.

The chain joins TRBV3-1 (or the pseudogene TRBV3-2) to TRBJ1-3; 9 bases map to TRBD1. CDR1 is LGHDT, CDR2 YNNKEL, per germline (reference sequence). Trimming at V came to 4 bases and at J to 3 bases, leaving 4 bases not matched to a gene. The CDR3 loop spans 15 amino acids. CDR3 DNA: TGTGCCAGCAGCCGACAGGGGGTAGTTGGAAACACCATATATTTT. Translating it yields CASSRQGVVGNTIYF.

The CDR3 bases are TGTGCCAGCAGTCCCTTACAGGGGGGCGGCTACACCTTC. The encoded protein is CASSPLQGGGYTF. The rearrangement joins TRBV2 to TRBJ1-2, with 8 bases aligning to TRBD1. This CDR3 has 13 residues. The J segment lost 8 bases and the V segment lost 5 bases, leaving 7 bases of the junction unmatched. Germline values: CDR1 SNHLY, CDR2 FYNNEI.

The chain uses TRBV5-5 and TRBJ1-1; no firm D call. The CDR3 loop spans 14 amino acids. CDR1 and CDR2 (germline): SGHKS, YYEKEE (reference sequence). Deletions cut 4 bases from V and 0 bases from J, with 10 bases between. CDR3 sequence reads: CASSVSFMNTEAFF. The CDR3 DNA reads as TGTGCCAGCAGCGTCAGTTTCATGAACACTGAAGCTTTCTTT.

The gene calls are TRBV11-2 and TRBJ1-3; D remains ambiguous. The CDR3 extends over 13 amino acids. Trimming pared 2 bases from V and 0 bases from J, leaving 2 bases between. CDR1 and CDR2 (germline): SGHAT, FQNNGV. The CDR3 protein is CASSLHSGNTIYF. CDR3 DNA: TGTGCCAGCAGCTTACACTCTGGAAACACCATATATTTT.